The text below deals with one TCR beta chain. Assay used: immunoSEQ multiplex PCR; TCRdb lists only in-frame clones, some missing. The sample contains around 210,000 clones, approximately 84% of which appear only once. This CDR3 spans 12 amino acids. Germline lookup yields CDR1 MDHEN and CDR2 SYDVKM. Trimming pared 4 bases from V and 2 bases from J, leaving 5 bases between. The record originates from a study of blood T cell repertoires in COVID-19. The origin of this receptor is a woman aged 80 or older with COVID-19, enrolled during active disease. Input material: peripheral blood. V gene TRBV28 combines with J gene TRBJ1-1; no clear D. The CDR3 DNA reads as TGTGCCAGCAGTTCTCCTAACACTGAAGCTTTCTTT. It codes for CASSSPNTEAFF.